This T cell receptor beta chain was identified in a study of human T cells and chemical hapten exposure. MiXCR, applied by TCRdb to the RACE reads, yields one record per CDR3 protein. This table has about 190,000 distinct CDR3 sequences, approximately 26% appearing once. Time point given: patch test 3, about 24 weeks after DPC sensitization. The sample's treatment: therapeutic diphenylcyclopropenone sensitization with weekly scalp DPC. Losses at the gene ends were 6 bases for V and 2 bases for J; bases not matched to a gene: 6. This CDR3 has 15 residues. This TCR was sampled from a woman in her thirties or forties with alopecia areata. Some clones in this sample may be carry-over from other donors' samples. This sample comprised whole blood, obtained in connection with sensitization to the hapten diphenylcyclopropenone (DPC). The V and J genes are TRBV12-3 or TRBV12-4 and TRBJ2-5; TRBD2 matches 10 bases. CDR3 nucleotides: TGTGCCAGCAGCGAACGGACTAGCGGACAAGAGACCCAGTACTTC. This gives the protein CASSERTSGQETQYF.